This T cell receptor (beta chain) was recorded in a study of shared clonotypes between healthy human individuals. Study as a whole: Contributing individuals were two females and a few males aged 18 to 49. Study findings and constraints: The generation probabilities recorded for non-shared clonotypes fell below those of clonotypes shared by all four donors. What limited the represented genetic and exposure-history diversity was the small number of donors. Inspection by rarefaction showed sorted-subset sequencing to be incomplete despite large depth.

This clone was counted once. As yet, its antigen is unknown. V was shortened by 0 bases and J by 6 bases, with 8 bases between the two germline ends. CDR1 and CDR2 from the germline V gene are LGHNA and YSLEER. The length of the CDR3 is 13 residues. Produced via immunoSEQ multiplex PCR; TCRdb's table is partial and in-frame only. The sample contains about 320,000 clones, around 86% of which appear only once. J is TRBJ1-2 and V is TRBV4-3; no reliable D call. The clonotype was recovered from a man aged 18-30 years in good health. Source material: memory CD8+ T cells sorted from blood. The subset: CD45RO+ cells pooled with CCR7-negative TemRA cells. The CDR3 protein is CASSQDRGHGYTF. CDR3 coding DNA: TGCGCCAGCAGCCAAGATCGAGGTCATGGCTACACCTTC.